This TCR beta chain was obtained from a study of control samples from healthy donors and cancer patients. Only in-frame clones appear in the TCRdb table, and some are missing; sequencing was by immunoSEQ multiplex PCR. The table records 88,000 or so clones, around 94% of them present only once. The ends were cut back, 10 bases at V and 3 bases at J, with 13 bases in the middle. Germline assignment: CDR1 SGHNT and CDR2 YYREEE (reference sequence). CDR3 length equals 12 residues. This sequence originates from a woman aged 18-29 years in good health. J is TRBJ2-5 and V is TRBV5-4, with D possibly being TRBD1 (7 bases). Material: blood. The CDR3 DNA sequence: TGTGCCCTCGGGGGACAGAAAGAGACCCAGTACTTC. This translates into CALGGQKETQYF.